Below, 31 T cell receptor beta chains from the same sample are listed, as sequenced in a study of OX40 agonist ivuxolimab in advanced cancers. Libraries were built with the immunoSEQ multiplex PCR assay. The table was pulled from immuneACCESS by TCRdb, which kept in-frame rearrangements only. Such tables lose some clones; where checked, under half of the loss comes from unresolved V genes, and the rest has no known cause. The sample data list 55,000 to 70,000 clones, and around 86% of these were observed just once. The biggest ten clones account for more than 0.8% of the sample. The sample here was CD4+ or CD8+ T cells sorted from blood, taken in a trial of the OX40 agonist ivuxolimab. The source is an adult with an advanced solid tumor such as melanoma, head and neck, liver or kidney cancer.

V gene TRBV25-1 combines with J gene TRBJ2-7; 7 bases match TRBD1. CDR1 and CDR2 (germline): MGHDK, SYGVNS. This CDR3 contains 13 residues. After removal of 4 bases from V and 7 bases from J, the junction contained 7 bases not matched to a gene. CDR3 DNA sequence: TGTGCCAGCAGTGTAACAGGGGTCAGGGAGCAGTACTTC. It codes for CASSVTGVREQYF.

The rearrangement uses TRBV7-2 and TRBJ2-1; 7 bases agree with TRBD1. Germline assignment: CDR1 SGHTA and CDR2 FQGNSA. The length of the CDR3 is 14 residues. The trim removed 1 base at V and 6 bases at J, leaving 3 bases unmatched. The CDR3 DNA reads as TGTGCCAGCAGCTTAGGAGGGGGCGTCAATGAGCAGTTCTTC. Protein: CASSLGGGVNEQFF.

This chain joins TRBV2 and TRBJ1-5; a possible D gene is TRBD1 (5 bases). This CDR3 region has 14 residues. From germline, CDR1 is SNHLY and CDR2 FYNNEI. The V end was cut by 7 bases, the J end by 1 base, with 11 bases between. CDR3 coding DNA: TGTGCCAGCAAAAACAGGATCAGCAATCAGCCCCAGCATTTT. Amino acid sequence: CASKNRISNQPQHF.

The CDR3 DNA reads as TGTGCCACCAGCAGAGATAGCGGGGCGAACTACGAGCAGTACTTC. This translates into CATSRDSGANYEQYF. The chain is built from TRBV15 and TRBJ2-5; 8 bases agree with TRBD2. The closer fit of TRBJ2-7 to the DNA end suggests the J call may be wrong. CDR1 LNHNV and CDR2 YYDKDF come from the germline V gene (reference sequence). CDR3 length: 15 amino acids.

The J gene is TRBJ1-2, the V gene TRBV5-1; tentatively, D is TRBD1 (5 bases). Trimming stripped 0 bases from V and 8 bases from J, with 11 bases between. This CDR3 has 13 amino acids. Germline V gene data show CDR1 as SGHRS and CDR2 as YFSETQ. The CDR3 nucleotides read TGCGCCAGCAGCTTGGGGCAGGGAGAAGGCTACACCTTC. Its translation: CASSLGQGEGYTF.

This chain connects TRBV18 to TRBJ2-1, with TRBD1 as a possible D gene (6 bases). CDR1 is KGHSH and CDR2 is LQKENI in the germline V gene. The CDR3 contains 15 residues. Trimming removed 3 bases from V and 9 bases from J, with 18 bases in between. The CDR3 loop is CASSPGAGTVGEQFF. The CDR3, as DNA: TGTGCCAGCTCACCGGGGGCAGGTACTGTGGGTGAGCAGTTCTTC.

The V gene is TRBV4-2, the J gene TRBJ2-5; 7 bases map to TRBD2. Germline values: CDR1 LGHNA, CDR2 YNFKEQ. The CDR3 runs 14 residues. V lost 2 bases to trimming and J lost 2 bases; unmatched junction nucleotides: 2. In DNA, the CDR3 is TGTGCCAGCAGCCAACTGGGACTACAAGAGACCCAGTACTTC. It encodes CASSQLGLQETQYF.

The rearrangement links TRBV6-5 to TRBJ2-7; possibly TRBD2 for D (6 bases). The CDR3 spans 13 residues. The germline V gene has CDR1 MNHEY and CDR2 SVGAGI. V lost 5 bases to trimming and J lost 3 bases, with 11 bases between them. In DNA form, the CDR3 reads TGTGCCAGCAGTGGGGGGAGCGGCTACGAGCAGTACTTC. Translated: CASSGGSGYEQYF.

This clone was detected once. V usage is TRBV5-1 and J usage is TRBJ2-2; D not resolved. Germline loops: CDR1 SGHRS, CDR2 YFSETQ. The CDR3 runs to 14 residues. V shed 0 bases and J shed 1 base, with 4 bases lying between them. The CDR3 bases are TGCGCCAGCAGCTTGGCCCGGAACACCGGGGAGCTGTTTTTT. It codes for CASSLARNTGELFF.

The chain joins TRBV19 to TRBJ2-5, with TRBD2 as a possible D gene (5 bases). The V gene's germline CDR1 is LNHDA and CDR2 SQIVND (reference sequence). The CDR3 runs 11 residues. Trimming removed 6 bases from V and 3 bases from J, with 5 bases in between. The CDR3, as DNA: TGTGCCAGTAGGGGAGAAGAGACCCAGTACTTC. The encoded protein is CASRGEETQYF.

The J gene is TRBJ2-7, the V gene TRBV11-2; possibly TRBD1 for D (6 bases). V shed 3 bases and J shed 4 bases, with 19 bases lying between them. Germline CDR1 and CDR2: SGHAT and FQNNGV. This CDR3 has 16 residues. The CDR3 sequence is CASSFGWGQPAYEQYF. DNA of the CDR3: TGTGCCAGCAGCTTTGGGTGGGGGCAGCCAGCTTACGAGCAGTACTTC.

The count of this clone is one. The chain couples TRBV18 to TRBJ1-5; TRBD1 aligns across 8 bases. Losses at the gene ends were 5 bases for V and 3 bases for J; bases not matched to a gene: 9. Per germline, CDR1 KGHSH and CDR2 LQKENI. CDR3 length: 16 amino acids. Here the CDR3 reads CASSEVTGANNQPQHF. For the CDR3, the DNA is TGTGCCAGCTCAGAAGTGACAGGGGCCAACAATCAGCCCCAGCATTTT.

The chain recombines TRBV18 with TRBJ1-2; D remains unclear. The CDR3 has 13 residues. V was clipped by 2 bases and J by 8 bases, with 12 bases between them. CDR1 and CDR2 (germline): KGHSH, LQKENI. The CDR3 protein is CASSPVLDRGYTF. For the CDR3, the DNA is TGTGCCAGCTCACCAGTCCTCGATCGGGGCTACACCTTC.

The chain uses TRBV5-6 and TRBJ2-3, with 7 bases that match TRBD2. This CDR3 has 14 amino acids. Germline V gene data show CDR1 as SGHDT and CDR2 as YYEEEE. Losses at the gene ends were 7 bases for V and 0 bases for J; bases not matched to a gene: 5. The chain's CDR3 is CASHSGPSTDTQYF. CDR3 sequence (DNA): TGTGCCAGCCATAGCGGGCCCAGCACAGATACGCAGTATTTT.

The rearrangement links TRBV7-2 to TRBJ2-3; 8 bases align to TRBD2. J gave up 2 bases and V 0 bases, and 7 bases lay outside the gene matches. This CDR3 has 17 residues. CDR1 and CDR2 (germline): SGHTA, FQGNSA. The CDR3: CASSLAPRRGATDTQYF. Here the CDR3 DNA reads TGTGCCAGCAGCTTAGCGCCTCGGCGGGGGGCCACAGATACGCAGTATTTT. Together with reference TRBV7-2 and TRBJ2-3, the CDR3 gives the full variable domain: GAGVSQSPSNKVTEKGKDVELRCDPISGHTALYWYRQSLGQGLEFLIYFQGNSAPDKSGLPSDRFSAERTGGSVSTLTIQRTQQEDSAVYLCASSLAPRRGATDTQYFGPGTRLTVL.

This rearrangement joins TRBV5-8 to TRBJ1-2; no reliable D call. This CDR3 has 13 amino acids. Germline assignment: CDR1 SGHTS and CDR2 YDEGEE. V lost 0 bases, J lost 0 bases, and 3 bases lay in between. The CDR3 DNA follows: TGTGCCAGCAGCTTGGGTCCTAACTATGGCTACACCTTC. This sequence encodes CASSLGPNYGYTF.

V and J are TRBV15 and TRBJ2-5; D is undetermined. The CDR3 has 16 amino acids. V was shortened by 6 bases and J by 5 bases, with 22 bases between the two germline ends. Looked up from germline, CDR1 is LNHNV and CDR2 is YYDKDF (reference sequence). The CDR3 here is CATSSLAEPTAETQYF. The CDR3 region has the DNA TGTGCCACCAGTTCGTTGGCGGAACCCACCGCGGAGACCCAGTACTTC.

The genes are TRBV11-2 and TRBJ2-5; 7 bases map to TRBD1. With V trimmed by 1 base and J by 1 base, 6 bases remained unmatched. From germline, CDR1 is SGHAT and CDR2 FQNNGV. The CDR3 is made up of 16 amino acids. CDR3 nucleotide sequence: TGTGCCAGCAGCTTAGGGCAGGGACAGATCCAAGAGACCCAGTACTTC. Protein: CASSLGQGQIQETQYF.

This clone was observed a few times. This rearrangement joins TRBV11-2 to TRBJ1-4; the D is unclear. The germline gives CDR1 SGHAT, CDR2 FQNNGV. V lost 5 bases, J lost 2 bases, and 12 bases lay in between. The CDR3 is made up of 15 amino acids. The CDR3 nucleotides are TGTGCCAGCAGCCTAGGCGAGGTCACTAATGAAAAACTGTTTTTT. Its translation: CASSLGEVTNEKLFF.

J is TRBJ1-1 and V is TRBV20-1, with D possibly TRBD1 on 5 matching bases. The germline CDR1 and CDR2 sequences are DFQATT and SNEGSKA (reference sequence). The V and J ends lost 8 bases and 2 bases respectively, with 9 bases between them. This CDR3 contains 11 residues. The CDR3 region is CSSGDNTEAFF. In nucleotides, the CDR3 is TGCAGTTCGGGGGATAACACTGAAGCTTTCTTT.

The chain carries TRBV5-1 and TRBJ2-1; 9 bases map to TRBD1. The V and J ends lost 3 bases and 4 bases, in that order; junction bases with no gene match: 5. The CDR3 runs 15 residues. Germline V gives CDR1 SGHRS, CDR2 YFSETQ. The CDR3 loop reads CASSWGDRDYNEQFF. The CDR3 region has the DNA TGCGCCAGCAGCTGGGGGGACAGGGATTACAATGAGCAGTTCTTC.

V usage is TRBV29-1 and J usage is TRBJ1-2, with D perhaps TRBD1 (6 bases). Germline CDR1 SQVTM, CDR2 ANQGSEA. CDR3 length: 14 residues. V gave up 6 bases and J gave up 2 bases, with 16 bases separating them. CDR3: CSVSAQGLNYGYTF. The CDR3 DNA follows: TGCAGCGTATCTGCACAGGGTTTAAACTATGGCTACACCTTC.

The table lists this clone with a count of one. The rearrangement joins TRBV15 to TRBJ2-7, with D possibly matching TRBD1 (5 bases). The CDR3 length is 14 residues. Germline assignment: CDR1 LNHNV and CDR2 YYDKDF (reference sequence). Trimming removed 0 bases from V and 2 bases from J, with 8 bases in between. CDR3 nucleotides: TGTGCCACCAGCAGAGAAGGGGCCGCCTACGAGCAGTACTTC. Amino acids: CATSREGAAYEQYF.

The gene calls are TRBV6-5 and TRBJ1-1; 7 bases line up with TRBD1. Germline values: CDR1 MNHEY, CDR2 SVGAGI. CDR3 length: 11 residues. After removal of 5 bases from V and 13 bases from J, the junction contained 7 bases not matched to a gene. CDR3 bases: TGTGCCAGCAGTGTGACAGGGTCGGATTTCTTT. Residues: CASSVTGSDFF.

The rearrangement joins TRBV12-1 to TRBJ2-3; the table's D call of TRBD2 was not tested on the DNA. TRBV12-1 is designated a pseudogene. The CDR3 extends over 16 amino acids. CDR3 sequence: CASSFVRGGLKDTQYF. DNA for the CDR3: TGTGCCAGCAGCTTTGTTCGGGGGGGTCTCAAAGATACGCAGTATTTT.

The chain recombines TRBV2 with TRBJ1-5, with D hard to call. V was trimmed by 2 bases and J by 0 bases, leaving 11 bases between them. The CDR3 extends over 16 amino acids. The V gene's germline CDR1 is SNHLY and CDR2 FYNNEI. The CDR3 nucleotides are TGTGCCAGCAGTGAAATGCAGGCGTATAGCAATCAGCCCCAGCATTTT. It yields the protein CASSEMQAYSNQPQHF.

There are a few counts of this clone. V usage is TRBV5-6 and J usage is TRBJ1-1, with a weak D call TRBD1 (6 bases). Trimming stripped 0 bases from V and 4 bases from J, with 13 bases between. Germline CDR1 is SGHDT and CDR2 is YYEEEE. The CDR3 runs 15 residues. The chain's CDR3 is CASSLAGRGGTEAFF. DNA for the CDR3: TGTGCCAGCAGCTTGGCCGGGAGAGGGGGCACTGAAGCTTTCTTT.

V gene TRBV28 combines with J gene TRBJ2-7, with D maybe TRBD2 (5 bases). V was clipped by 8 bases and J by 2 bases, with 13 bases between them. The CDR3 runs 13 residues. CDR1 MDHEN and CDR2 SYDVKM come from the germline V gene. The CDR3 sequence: CASGRTPTYEQYF. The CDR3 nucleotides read TGTGCCAGCGGGAGAACACCAACCTACGAGCAGTACTTC.

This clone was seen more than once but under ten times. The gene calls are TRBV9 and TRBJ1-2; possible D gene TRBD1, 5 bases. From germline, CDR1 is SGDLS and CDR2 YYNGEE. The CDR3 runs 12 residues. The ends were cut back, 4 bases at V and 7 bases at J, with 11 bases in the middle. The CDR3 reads CASSPWGSGYTF. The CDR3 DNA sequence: TGTGCCAGCAGCCCCTGGGGGAGTGGCTACACCTTC.

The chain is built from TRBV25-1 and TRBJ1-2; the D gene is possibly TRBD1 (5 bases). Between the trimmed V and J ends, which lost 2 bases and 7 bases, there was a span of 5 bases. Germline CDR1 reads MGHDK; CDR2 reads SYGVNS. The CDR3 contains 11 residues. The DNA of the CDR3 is TGTGCCAGCAGTGAAGGGGGTGGCTACACCTTC. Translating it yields CASSEGGGYTF.

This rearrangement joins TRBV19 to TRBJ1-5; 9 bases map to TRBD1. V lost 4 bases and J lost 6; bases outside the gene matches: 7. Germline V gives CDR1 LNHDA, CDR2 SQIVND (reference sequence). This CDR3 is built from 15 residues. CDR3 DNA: TGTGCCAGTAGTACGGGGACAGGGTATAGTCAGCCCCAGCATTTT. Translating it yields CASSTGTGYSQPQHF. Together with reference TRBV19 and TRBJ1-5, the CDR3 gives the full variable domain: DGGITQSPKYLFRKEGQNVTLSCEQNLNHDAMYWYRQDPGQGLRLIYYSQIVNDFQKGDIAEGYSVSREKKESFPLTVTSAQKNPTAFYLCASSTGTGYSQPQHFGDGTRLSIL.